What follows describes a single T cell receptor (beta chain). Its target is not known. PCR was performed a second time for 7 to 11 cycles using a sample-barcoded 5' primer and a J-beta primer mix. TCRdb passed the 5' RACE reads through MiXCR, listing each CDR3 protein once. The sample includes around 2 million distinct CDR3 sequences, roughly two fifths of them seen just once. This specimen belongs to a study of blood T cells in healthy people across ages. Study-wide results and limits: As age increased, TCR beta diversity per million T cells fell in a roughly linear fashion.

This clonotype originated in a human donor in good health. Sequencing used blood.

The CDR3: CASSGPAGAGGDTQYF. The CDR3 DNA reads TGTGCCAGCAGTGGTCCAGCGGGGGCGGGAGGAGATACGCAGTATTTT. The chain has TRBV11-2 and TRBJ2-3, with 8 bases fitting TRBD2. From germline, CDR1 is SGHAT and CDR2 FQNNGV. V trimming: 6 bases; J trimming: 5 bases; junction bases outside the gene matches: 13. The length of the CDR3 is 16 residues.